These T cell receptor beta chains were read from a single sample in a study of tumor-infiltrating lymphocytes in primary liver carcinoma. TCRdb reprocessed the multiplex PCR reads via MiXCR and lists one record per CDR3 protein. The data show 40,000 to 55,000 distinct CDR3 sequences, with approximately 80% seen just once and less than 25% held by the top ten. Sequenced: liver tumor tissue from sampling region 5. The receptor set was obtained from a man aged 35-49 years with primary liver carcinoma and hepatitis B virus infection. CDR3s include the opening cysteine and the closing phenylalanine or tryptophan. Each record gives: CDR3 DNA, CDR3 protein, J gene, clone size, D gene, V gene. The D gene is left open where the match is weak. Clone size is shown for a subset of rows, as once, few, many or a class of expanded clone.

TGTGCCAGCAACTTGTTCGTGGGAGGGCCCACAGATACGCAGTATTTT,CASNLFVGGPTDTQYF,TRBJ2-3,NA,TRBD2,TRBV5-4
TGTTCCTGGAGTCGCGGTAGCCGGGGGACCCAGTACTTC,CSWSRGSRGTQYF,TRBJ2-5,NA,NA,TRBV30
TGTGCCAGCAGTGTCGGGGGGCTTGAAAAACTGTTTTTT,CASSVGGLEKLFF,TRBJ1-4,many,NA,TRBV2
TGTGCTAGCAGCCAAGCTTCAGGACAGGGGGACGAGCTGTACTTC,CASSQASGQGDELYF,TRBJ2-7,NA,TRBD1,TRBV4-2
TGTGGCACTAGCTTTAGCGGGCCACTCGATAATGAGCAGTTCTTC,CGTSFSGPLDNEQFF,TRBJ2-1,NA,TRBD2,TRBV11-2
TGCGCCAGCAGCCAAGAAGGTCGGCCCCAATACAATGAGCAGTTCTTC,CASSQEGRPQYNEQFF,TRBJ2-1,many,NA,TRBV4-1
TGCAGCGCTGATCAAGTGGGACTCTACAATGAGCAGTTCTTC,CSADQVGLYNEQFF,TRBJ2-1,NA,NA,TRBV29-1
TGTGCCAGCAGCTTTTTCGCGGCCTACGTCAGCACAAATACGCAGTATTTT,CASSFFAAYVSTNTQYF,TRBJ2-3,NA,NA,TRBV11-2
TGTGCCAGCAGCTCGAAAACATGGAGTAAAACTGGAGCTTTCTTT,CASSSKTWSKTGAFF,TRBJ1-1,NA,NA,TRBV13
TGTGCCATCAGTGAGGGGACTAGTGGTGAATACGTGCAGTACTTC,CAISEGTSGEYVQYF,TRBJ2-7,NA,TRBD2,TRBV10-3
TGTGCCACCGGTCAGACAGAGAATCAGCCCCAGCATTTT,CATGQTENQPQHF,TRBJ1-5,NA,NA,TRBV6-2/TRBV6-3
TGTGCCAGCAGCTCCCGTGGGGTCCAAGAGACCCAGTACTTC,CASSSRGVQETQYF,TRBJ2-5,once,NA,TRBV5-6
TGCGCCAGCACCAGACAGGACCACATCGGGGAGTTGTTTTTT,CASTRQDHIGELFF,TRBJ2-2,NA,NA,TRBV5-1
TGTGTCAGCGGCCCCCGACAGGACATCCCCTACGAGCAGTACTTC,CVSGPRQDIPYEQYF,TRBJ2-7,NA,NA,TRBV7-8
TGTGCCAACAGCTTAGCCGGGGGACGGACAGGGGAGCCGTTTTTT,CANSLAGGRTGEPFF,TRBJ2-2,NA,TRBD1,TRBV11-2
TGTATCAGCAGCTTAGATCACACTGAAGCTCTCTTT,CISSLDHTEALF,TRBJ1-1,NA,NA,TRBV11-3
TGTGCCAGCTCCCACCCTAGGAGTAGCGGGATTGGTGCGCAGTTCTTC,CASSHPRSSGIGAQFF,TRBJ2-1,NA,TRBD2,TRBV18
TGCAGCGTTGAAGCGGACAGGGGGCGAAAAGAGACCAAGTACTTC,CSVEADRGRKETKYF,TRBJ2-5,NA,TRBD1,TRBV29-1
TGCAGCATTGAAAACCCCCTGGGGACCAACACCGAGGAGCTGTTTTTT,CSIENPLGTNTEELFF,TRBJ2-2,NA,NA,TRBV29-1
TGTGCCAACAGCTGGGACCACTCCTACGAGCAGTACTTC,CANSWDHSYEQYF,TRBJ2-7,NA,NA,TRBV5-4
TGTGCCTGGAGAGTTCAGTCAAATAATTCACCCCTCCACTTT,CAWRVQSNNSPLHF,TRBJ1-6,NA,NA,TRBV30
TGTGCGAGCAGCAGCGGGGGGGCAAGTCAACCCCAGCATTTT,CASSSGGASQPQHF,TRBJ1-5,NA,NA,TRBV5-5
TGCGTCAGCAGCTCCTGGGGCAGGGGAAGGAATTCACACCTCCACTTT,CVSSSWGRGRNSHLHF,TRBJ1-6,NA,NA,TRBV4-3
TGTGCCACCAGCTTACGATGGAAAGGGGAGAACGAGCAGTGCTTC,CATSLRWKGENEQCF,TRBJ2-7,NA,NA,TRBV11-2
TGCGCCAGCAGCTTGGTTTCTTGGGAGGGGCGTCATGTCTGCAATGAGCAGTTCTTC,CASSLVSWEGRHVCNEQFF,TRBJ2-1,few,TRBD2,TRBV5-1